The clone carrying this T cell receptor beta chain came up once. Its specificity is unknown. Assay: immunoSEQ multiplex PCR; the TCRdb copy retains only in-frame clones and omits some. Of about 240,000 clones listed, approximately 86% are singletons. The donors were members of the validation cohort, which comprised approximately 120 subjects and was separate from the first cohort of roughly 700 subjects. CDR1 is SGHNT and CDR2 is YYREEE in the germline V gene (reference sequence). V dropped 0 bases and J dropped 5; count of bases not matched to a gene: 5. The CDR3 spans 14 residues. The sample is drawn from a study of cytomegalovirus exposure and HLA in healthy donors. Study details: The same platform was used for the 100 to 150 validation repertoires as for the approximately 730 first-cohort repertoires, as reported in a later analysis. Findings and limits, study-wide: It was found in a later analysis that first-cohort TCR clusters tended to co-occur in the 120 validation repertoires. A classifier reportedly called cytomegalovirus status with high sensitivity and specificity.

The sample was PBMCs. The origin of this receptor is a woman under 40 in good health and CMV-seropositive. The V gene is TRBV5-4, the J gene TRBJ2-7; 7 bases match TRBD2. CDR3 nucleotides: TGTGCCAGCAGCTTGGGTAGCGGGTCCAACGAGCAGTACTTC. Its translation is CASSLGSGSNEQYF.